The next 5 T cell receptor beta chains were all read from a single sample in a study of blood T cell repertoires in COVID-19. Clones were read by immunoSEQ multiplex PCR, and TCRdb kept only the in-frame ones, dropping some. The table lists 150,000 to 200,000 clones, approximately 80% of them singletons. Sample: peripheral blood. The receptors were gathered from a woman aged 40 to 50 with COVID-19, enrolled during active disease.

The chain uses TRBV10-3 and TRBJ2-7; 12 nucleotides agree with TRBD2. Germline V gene data show CDR1 as ENHRY and CDR2 as SYGVKD. This CDR3 has 16 residues. Losses at the gene ends were 5 bases for V and 1 base for J; bases not matched to a gene: 6. The CDR3 DNA reads TGTGCCATCAGTCGACTAGCGGGAGTTATGTCCTACGAGCAGTACTTC. Its translation is CAISRLAGVMSYEQYF.

The chain joins TRBV27 to TRBJ2-7; no clear D gene. V shed 11 bases and J shed 7 bases, with 6 bases lying between them. The CDR3 has 8 residues. The germline gives CDR1 MNHEY, CDR2 SMNVEV (reference sequence). As DNA, the CDR3 is TGTGCCCCCAGGGAGCAGTACTTC. It translates to CAPREQYF.

V usage is TRBV29-1 and J usage is TRBJ1-2, with 7 bases that match TRBD1. The CDR3 length is 12 residues. Germline-derived CDR1 and CDR2 are SQVTM and ANQGSEA. After removal of 5 bases from V and 12 bases from J, the junction contained 12 bases not matched to a gene. The CDR3 nucleotides read TGCAGCGTTCCATTAAGGGACAGTCGACACACCTTC. As protein: CSVPLRDSRHTF.

This rearrangement joins TRBV27 to TRBJ1-5; D remains ambiguous. Germline lookup yields CDR1 MNHEY and CDR2 SMNVEV (reference sequence). Trimming took off 3 bases at V and 7 bases at J, with 16 bases between the two ends. The CDR3 runs to 15 residues. CDR3 amino acids: CASSFSSSLGQPQHF. The CDR3 nucleotides read TGTGCCAGCAGTTTCTCTAGCTCGCTGGGGCAGCCCCAGCATTTT.

The chain links TRBV6-2 or TRBV6-3 to TRBJ2-1; D may be TRBD1 (6 bases). The CDR3 runs 12 residues. The germline gives CDR1 MNHEY, CDR2 SVGEGT. Trimming stripped 6 bases from V and 12 bases from J, with 15 bases between. CDR3 loop: CASSWTVFGQFF. The CDR3 DNA reads as TGTGCCAGCAGCTGGACAGTTTTCGGGCAGTTCTTC.